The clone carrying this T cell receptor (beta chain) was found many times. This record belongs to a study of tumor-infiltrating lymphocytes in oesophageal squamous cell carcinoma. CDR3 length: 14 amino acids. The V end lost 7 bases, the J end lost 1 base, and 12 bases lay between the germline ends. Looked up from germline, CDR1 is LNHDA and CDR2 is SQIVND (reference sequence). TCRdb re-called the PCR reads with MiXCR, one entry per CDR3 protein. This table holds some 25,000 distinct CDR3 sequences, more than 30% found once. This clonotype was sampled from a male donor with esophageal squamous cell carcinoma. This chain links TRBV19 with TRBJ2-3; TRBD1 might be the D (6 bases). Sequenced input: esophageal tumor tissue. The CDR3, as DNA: TGTGCCAGTACGAGGGGGATGGGCACAGATACGCAGTATTTT. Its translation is CASTRGMGTDTQYF.